The source of this T cell receptor (beta chain) is a study of cytomegalovirus exposure and HLA in healthy donors. Donors had nominal health at sampling but likely had unrecorded immune exposures. To note about this clone: Its antigen is not identified.

Findings of the study overall: Only CMV serostatus was available as immune exposure information. Common viral pathogens (according to a later analysis) appeared linked to several of the most significant clusters.

In the PCR, 60 Vbeta and 13 Jbeta primers were used. The protocol was immunoSEQ multiplex PCR, while the TCRdb copy is restricted to in-frame clones and leaves out a portion. The table includes some 74,000 clones, 80% detected once. Germline V gene data show CDR1 as SGHDT and CDR2 as YYEEEE. Trimming cost V 0 bases and J 2 bases, with 13 bases left between them. The CDR3 covers 16 residues. The V gene is TRBV5-6, the J gene TRBJ2-3, with a possible D match to TRBD1 (6 bases). Sample: PBMCs. The source of this sequence is a male donor in good health and CMV-seronegative. The CDR3 DNA reads TGTGCCAGCAGCTTGGCCCTTGGGGGCTCCACAGATACGCAGTATTTT. It is translated as CASSLALGGSTDTQYF.